This record covers a single TCR beta chain. Its antigen is currently unknown. The junction does not match germline at one end; this may be a read error. The sample has other DNA sequences that encode this CDR3 too. The data stem from a study of cytomegalovirus exposure and HLA in healthy donors. Findings and caveats of the study: Earlier analysis yielded a pattern in which most TCR beta V segments were productive about 90% or about 30% of the time. Likely technical artifact: a cluster of highly shared sequence variants. An analysis that came later showed most CMV-associated TCR beta chains appearing HLA-restricted.

Use of 60 Vbeta and 13 Jbeta primers characterized the PCR. Sequencing used immunoSEQ multiplex PCR; TCRdb keeps in-frame clones, though not all of them. The table shows about 91,000 clones, with about nine tenths occurring only once. Those who donated were healthy bone marrow donors. CDR1 is MGHDK, CDR2 SYGVNS, per germline. CDR3 length: 16 amino acids. The sample consisted of PBMCs. The chain is built from TRBV25-1 and TRBJ2-3, with 13 bases matching TRBD2. The TCR originated in a man in his thirties or forties in good health and CMV-seropositive. CDR3 region: CASSARTSGSTDTQYF. Written as DNA, the CDR3 is TGTGCCAGCAGTGCCAGGACTAGCGGGAGTACAGATACGCAGTATTTC.